The rows below give T cell receptor beta chains drawn from one sample of a study of T cells in Graves' hyperthyroidism and ophthalmopathy. One entry per CDR3 protein, called by TCRdb with MiXCR from the multiplex PCR reads. The profile shows around 760,000 distinct CDR3 sequences, roughly 32% of them singletons. Source material: blood. Source of these receptors: a woman in her forties with Graves' hyperthyroidism. Both conserved end residues are part of each CDR3. Fields, in order: clone size, V gene, J gene, D gene, CDR3 DNA, CDR3 protein. The D gene is left open where the match is weak. Clone size appears in some rows only: once, few, many, or a class for an expanded clone.

>few|TRBV11-3|TRBJ1-6|NA
TGTGCCAGCAGCCCCACCCGGGGAACCAATTCACCCCTCCACTTT
CASSPTRGTNSPLHF
>NA|TRBV5-1|TRBJ1-1|NA
TGCGCCAGCAGCATCAGGGGAGCGGCGGAGACTGAAGCTTTCTTT
CASSIRGAAETEAFF
>few|TRBV12-3/TRBV12-4|TRBJ1-2|TRBD1
TGTGCCAGCAGTGCTTCGGGACAGGGATATGTTAACTATGGCTACACCTTC
CASSASGQGYVNYGYTF
>NA|TRBV10-3|TRBJ2-1|TRBD1
TGTGCCATCAGTGAGGGGGACAGATACAATGAGCAGTTCTTC
CAISEGDRYNEQFF
>NA|TRBV29-1|TRBJ1-2|NA
TGCAGCGTTGCGGATAGATTAAACAGGAGGGACGACTATGGCTACACCTTC
CSVADRLNRRDDYGYTF
>few|TRBV7-2|TRBJ1-4|NA
TGTGCCAGCAGCTTCCAAGGTCCAACTAATGAAAAACTGTTTTTT
CASSFQGPTNEKLFF
>many|TRBV7-9|TRBJ2-6|NA
TGTGCCAGCAGCTCGGGTGAGAGCTCTGGGGCCAACGTCCTGACTTTC
CASSSGESSGANVLTF
>many|TRBV14|TRBJ1-2|TRBD1
TGTGCCAGCAGCCAAGCAAGATGGACAGGGACCTATGGCTACACCTTC
CASSQARWTGTYGYTF
>many|TRBV25-1|TRBJ1-2|TRBD1
TGTGCCAGCAGTGGGACAGGCGCTATTGCTAACTATGGCTACACCTTC
CASSGTGAIANYGYTF
>NA|TRBV4-1|TRBJ1-4|TRBD1
TGCGCCAGCAGCGTACGGACAGGGCAAGGTGAAAAACTGTTTTTT
CASSVRTGQGEKLFF
>many|TRBV7-2|TRBJ1-4|NA
TGTGCCAGCAGCTTACTTTCCAGTAATGAAAAACTGTTTTTT
CASSLLSSNEKLFF
>few|TRBV5-1|TRBJ2-5|NA
TGCGCCAGCAGCAGGACCCAGGGTGGGTTGGAGACCCAGTACTTC
CASSRTQGGLETQYF
>NA|TRBV25-1|TRBJ1-4|TRBD1
TGTGCCAGCAGTTCGAAGTTAACCGGGACAGGGGTTGAAAAACTGTTTTTT
CASSSKLTGTGVEKLFF
>few|TRBV7-9|TRBJ2-1|TRBD2
TGTGCCAGCAGCCCACAATTGACTAGCGGGCCCTACAATGAGCAGTTCTTC
CASSPQLTSGPYNEQFF
>NA|TRBV10-3|TRBJ2-2|NA
TGTGCCATCAAGGACAAGATGCACACCGGGGAGCTGTTTTTT
CAIKDKMHTGELFF
>NA|TRBV5-1|TRBJ1-5|NA
TGCGCCAGCAGCTTGGCATTTTCAGGAAACCAAAATTACTTTAGCAATCAGCCCCAGCATTTT
CASSLAFSGNQNYFSNQPQHF
>many|TRBV10-2|TRBJ1-5|TRBD1
TGCGCCAGCGTGGGACAGCCCAATCAGCCCCAGCATTTT
CASVGQPNQPQHF
>many|TRBV10-3|TRBJ2-2|NA
TGTGCCATCAGTGAACTGGGTGGTGGGAGCGCGAACACCGGGGAGCTGTTTTTT
CAISELGGGSANTGELFF
>few|TRBV19|TRBJ1-2|NA
TGTGCCAGTAGCCCGGCAGACTATGGCTACACCTTC
CASSPADYGYTF
>many|TRBV19|TRBJ2-7|NA
TGTGCCAGTACAACGACAGGGAGGGCTACCGAGCAGTACTTC
CASTTTGRATEQYF
>NA|TRBV11-2|TRBJ1-2|NA
TGTGCCAGCAGTCCCGGGACCGAGGTATGTGGCTACACCTTC
CASSPGTEVCGYTF
>NA|TRBV5-8|TRBJ2-6|NA
TGTGCCAGCAGTTCTGGGAGGATGAGCTCTGGGGCCAACGTCCTGACTTTC
CASSSGRMSSGANVLTF
>NA|TRBV7-9|TRBJ1-2|NA
TGTGCCAGCAGCGCGGGGGGAGTGGGTGGCTACACCTTC
CASSAGGVGGYTF
>many|TRBV4-3|TRBJ1-2|NA
TGCGCCAGCAGCCAAGATGGTAGTATAAACGTGACCTTC
CASSQDGSINVTF
>once|TRBV7-2|TRBJ1-5|NA
TGTGCCAGCAGCTTATATGCGGGCTGGGATCAGCCCCAGCATTTT
CASSLYAGWDQPQHF
>many|TRBV10-3|TRBJ2-2|TRBD2
TGTGCCATCAGTGAACGGACTAGCGGGGAGCTGTTTTTT
CAISERTSGELFF
>NA|TRBV6-5|TRBJ2-6|NA
TGTGCCAGCACGAGTCCCTTCTCTGGGGCCAACGTCCTGACTTTC
CASTSPFSGANVLTF
>many|TRBV6-5|TRBJ1-2|NA
TGTGCCAGCAGTCCAGGGATGGTAAAGTATGGCTACACCTTC
CASSPGMVKYGYTF
>many|TRBV20-1|TRBJ2-7|NA
TGCAGTGCTCTACAAGGGTGGCGAGAGCAGTACTTC
CSALQGWREQYF
>once|TRBV7-2|TRBJ2-5|NA
TGTGCCAGCAGCTGGGCGACAGATCAAGAGACCCAGTACTTC
CASSWATDQETQYF
>NA|TRBV7-6|TRBJ2-3|NA
TGTGCCAGCAGCCCCACCCGTGCCGGGGAATCTAGCACAGATACGCAGTATTTT
CASSPTRAGESSTDTQYF
>many|TRBV10-2|TRBJ2-5|NA
TGCGCCAGCAGTTCCGAGTACCAAGAGACCCAGTACTTC
CASSSEYQETQYF
>NA|TRBV4-3|TRBJ1-6|TRBD1
TGCGCCAGCAGCCAAGGAAGGGGACAGGGGGCTAACTCACCCCTCCACTTT
CASSQGRGQGANSPLHF
>once|TRBV6-5|TRBJ1-2|TRBD1
TGTGCCAGCAGTTTCTGGACAGGCTATGACTACACCTTC
CASSFWTGYDYTF
>NA|TRBV10-2|TRBJ1-1|NA
TGCGCCAGCAGGGCCAGTAAAACAGGTTATGACACTGAAGCTTTCTTT
CASRASKTGYDTEAFF
>many|TRBV7-9|TRBJ1-5|TRBD1
TGTGCCAGCAGCAAGCCGGGACAGGGTGAGCCCCAGCATTTT
CASSKPGQGEPQHF
>few|TRBV6-5|TRBJ1-5|NA
TGTGCCAGCAGTTACTCGGGCAGACCCAATCAGCCCCAGCATTTT
CASSYSGRPNQPQHF
>NA|TRBV11-1|TRBJ2-7|TRBD2
TGTGCCAGCAGCTTAGTTGGTAGCGGGACCTCCTGCGAGCAGTACTTC
CASSLVGSGTSCEQYF
>NA|TRBV6-5|TRBJ2-7|NA
TGTGCCAGCAGTTACGAGGGGCGCCCCGACGAGCAGTACTTC
CASSYEGRPDEQYF
>NA|TRBV2|TRBJ1-3|NA
TGTGCCAGCAATGAGAACGGGCGGGAGTCTGGAAACACCATATATTTT
CASNENGRESGNTIYF
>few|TRBV12-5|TRBJ1-4|TRBD1
TGTGCTAGTGGCCCGACAGGGTCCCGGGTAAAACTGTTTTTT
CASGPTGSRVKLFF
>NA|TRBV10-3|TRBJ1-1|NA
TGTGCCATCAGTGTAGCAGGACCGAACACTGAAGCTTTCTTT
CAISVAGPNTEAFF
>NA|TRBV19|TRBJ1-1|NA
TGTGCCAGTAGTATTACGTCTGTCCGCCGGTCGGACACTGAAGCTTTCTTT
CASSITSVRRSDTEAFF
>NA|TRBV10-3|TRBJ1-1|NA
TGTGCCATGAGGGACTTACTAGGCACTGAAGCTTTCTTT
CAMRDLLGTEAFF
>NA|TRBV7-2|TRBJ2-5|NA
TGTGCCAGCAGCCAGGGGAGGGGACAGAAACGGGGGACCCAGTACTTC
CASSQGRGQKRGTQYF
>few|TRBV7-6|TRBJ1-2|NA
TGTGCCAGCAGCTTAGGACAGGAAGGGGGCTATGGCTACACCTTC
CASSLGQEGGYGYTF
>few|TRBV6-1|TRBJ1-2|TRBD1
TGTGCCAGCAGTGAAGCCGGACAGGCCCCCAACTATGGCTACACCTTC
CASSEAGQAPNYGYTF
>NA|TRBV7-3|TRBJ1-1|TRBD1
TGTGCCAGCAGCGAGCTAGGGGGCCGGACTGAAGCTTTCTTT
CASSELGGRTEAFF
>NA|TRBV2|TRBJ1-2|NA
TGTGCCAGCAGTTCCGACTCAAGGGGGACGGGCTACACCTTC
CASSSDSRGTGYTF
>NA|TRBV25-1|TRBJ1-2|TRBD1
TGTGCCAGCAGCCAGGGGGAGACGGGCTATGGCTACACCTTC
CASSQGETGYGYTF
>many|TRBV7-3|TRBJ2-7|TRBD2
TGTGCCAGCAGCTCCTGGACTAGCGGCGAGCAGTACTTC
CASSSWTSGEQYF
>NA|TRBV7-2|TRBJ2-7|NA
TGTGCCAGCAGCTTAGGGCGGGGCGCGGATACGCAGTACTTC
CASSLGRGADTQYF
>many|TRBV20-1|TRBJ1-4|NA
TGCAGCGTGCCTCGGACGGGGAATGAAAAACTGTTTTTT
CSVPRTGNEKLFF
>NA|TRBV6-5|TRBJ1-2|TRBD1
TGTGCCAGCAGTTACCCTGAGGGACAGGGAGGGTATGGCTACACCTTC
CASSYPEGQGGYGYTF
>NA|TRBV7-6|TRBJ2-7|TRBD2
TGTGCCAGCAGCTTAGGGGGCGGGGGGGCCGGTTACGAGCAGTACTTC
CASSLGGGGAGYEQYF
>many|TRBV5-1|TRBJ2-5|NA
TGTGCCAGCAGCTTAGAAGGTGGAAGGGAGACCCAGTACTTC
CASSLEGGRETQYF
>NA|TRBV4-3|TRBJ2-7|TRBD2
TGCGCCAGCAGCCAAGACTATGTGGCTAGCGGGAGTCGCGAGCAGTACTTC
CASSQDYVASGSREQYF
>NA|TRBV7-9|TRBJ2-6|NA
TGTGCCAGCAGCAGACAGGCCTTCTCTGGGGCCAACGTCCTGACTTTC
CASSRQAFSGANVLTF
>many|TRBV7-9|TRBJ1-1|NA
TGTGCCAGCAGCCCAGTAGCTTCGAGTGAAGCTTTCTTT
CASSPVASSEAFF